The T cell receptor (beta chain) described here comes from a study of identical twins. Findings and caveats of the study: Reduced insertions were recorded for abundant cord blood beta clonotypes, with no such pattern in memory repertoires.

V was trimmed by 4 bases and J by 9 bases, leaving 7 bases between them. The CDR3 sequence is 11 residues long. CDR1 and CDR2 from the germline V gene are SGHAT and FQNNGV. TCRdb called the 5' RACE reads again in MiXCR, with one record for every CDR3 protein. The sample holds fewer than 650,000 distinct CDR3 sequences; 7.1% are singletons and the top ten take roughly 1.6%. With regard to this clonotype: Antigen unknown.

The data were also submitted as part of a second study, on yellow fever vaccine responses in identical twins.

This receptor was identified in a woman between 18 and 29 years old in good health. Sequenced material: PBMCs. The chain couples TRBV11-2 to TRBJ2-1; D gene uncertain. The CDR3 nucleotides are TGTGCCAGCAGCTCAGTTGTTGAGCAGTTCTTC. Translation: CASSSVVEQFF.